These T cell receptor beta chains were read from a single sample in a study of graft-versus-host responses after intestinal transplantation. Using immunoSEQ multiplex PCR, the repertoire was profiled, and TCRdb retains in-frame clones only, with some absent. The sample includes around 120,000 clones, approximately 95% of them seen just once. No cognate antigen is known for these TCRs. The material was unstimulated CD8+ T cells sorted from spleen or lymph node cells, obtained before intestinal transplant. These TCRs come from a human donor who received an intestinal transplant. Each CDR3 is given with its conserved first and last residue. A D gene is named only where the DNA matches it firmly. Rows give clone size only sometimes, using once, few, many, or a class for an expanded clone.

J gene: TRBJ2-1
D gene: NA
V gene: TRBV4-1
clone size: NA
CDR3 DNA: TGCGCCAGCAGCCGGCAGGGTGGCGGGGAATACAATGAGCAGTTCTTC
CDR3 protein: CASSRQGGGEYNEQFF

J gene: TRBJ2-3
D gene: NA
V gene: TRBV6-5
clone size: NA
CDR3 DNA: TGTGCCAGCAGTTACTCCACAGGGGATACGCAGTATTTT
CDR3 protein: CASSYSTGDTQYF

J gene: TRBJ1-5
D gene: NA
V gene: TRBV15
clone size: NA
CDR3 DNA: TGTGCCACCAGCAGACTCCGGGGTAGCAATCAGCCCCAGCATTTT
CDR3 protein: CATSRLRGSNQPQHF

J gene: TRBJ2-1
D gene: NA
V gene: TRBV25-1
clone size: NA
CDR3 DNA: TGTGCCAGCAGTGAGGGGAGGTTACCCAATGAGCAGTTCTTC
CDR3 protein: CASSEGRLPNEQFF

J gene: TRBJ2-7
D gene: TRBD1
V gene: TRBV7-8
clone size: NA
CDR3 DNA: TGTGCCAGCAGCCTCCAGGGACAGAATACCTACGAGCAGTACTTC
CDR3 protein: CASSLQGQNTYEQYF

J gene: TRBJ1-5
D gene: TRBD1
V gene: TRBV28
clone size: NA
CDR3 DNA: TGTGCCAGCAGTTTGGTTTCAGGGGGCGGTCAGCCCCAGCATTTT
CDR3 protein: CASSLVSGGGQPQHF

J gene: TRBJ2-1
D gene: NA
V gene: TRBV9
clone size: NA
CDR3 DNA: TGTGCCAGCAGCCCTGGGGGCTCCTACAATGAGCAGTTCTTC
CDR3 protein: CASSPGGSYNEQFF

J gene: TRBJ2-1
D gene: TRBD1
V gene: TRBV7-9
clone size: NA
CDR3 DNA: TGTGCCAGCAGCCCGCGGCTAGACAGGGACAATGAGCAGTTCTTC
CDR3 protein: CASSPRLDRDNEQFF

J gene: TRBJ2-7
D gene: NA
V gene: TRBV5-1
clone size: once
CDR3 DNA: TGCGCCAGCAGCTTTCTAGCGTCAGATTTCTACGAGCAGTACTTC
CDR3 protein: CASSFLASDFYEQYF

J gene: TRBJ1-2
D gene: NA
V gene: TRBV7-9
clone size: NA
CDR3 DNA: TGTGCCAGCAGCTTAGGCCAGGGGTGGGACTATGGCTACACCTTC
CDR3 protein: CASSLGQGWDYGYTF

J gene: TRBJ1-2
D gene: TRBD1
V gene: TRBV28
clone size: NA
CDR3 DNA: TGTGCCAGCAGACCAGGACAGGACCTCTTCTATGGCTACACCTTC
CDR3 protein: CASRPGQDLFYGYTF

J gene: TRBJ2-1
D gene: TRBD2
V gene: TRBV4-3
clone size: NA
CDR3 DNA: TGCGCCAGCAGCCAAGACTCCCCACTAGCGGGACTCTCCTACAATGAGCAGTTCTTC
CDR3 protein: CASSQDSPLAGLSYNEQFF

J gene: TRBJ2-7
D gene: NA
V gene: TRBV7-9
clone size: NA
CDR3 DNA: TGTGCCAGCAGCTTACCCCTCGGGCGCGCGAACTACGAGCAGTACTTC
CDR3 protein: CASSLPLGRANYEQYF

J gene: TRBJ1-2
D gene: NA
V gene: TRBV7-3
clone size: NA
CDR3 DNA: TGTGCCAGCAGCTTGGGTCCAGGTCCTAACTATGGCTACACCTTC
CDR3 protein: CASSLGPGPNYGYTF

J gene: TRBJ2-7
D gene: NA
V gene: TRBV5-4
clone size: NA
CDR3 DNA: TGTGCCAGCAGCTCGCAAGGGTCTTCCTACGAGCAGTACTTC
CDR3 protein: CASSSQGSSYEQYF

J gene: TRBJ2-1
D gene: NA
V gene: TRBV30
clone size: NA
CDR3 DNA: TGTGCCTGGAGTGTGGGTGACAATGAGCAGTTCTTC
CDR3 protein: CAWSVGDNEQFF

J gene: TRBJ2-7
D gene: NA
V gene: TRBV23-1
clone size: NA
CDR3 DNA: TGCGCCAGCACTTCAATCGTGGCCGGATCCTACGAGCAGTACTTC
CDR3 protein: CASTSIVAGSYEQYF

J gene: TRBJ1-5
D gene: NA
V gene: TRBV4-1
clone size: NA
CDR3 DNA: TGCGCCAGCAGCCACCCTTACAGGGAAGGGAGTCAGCCCCAGCATTTT
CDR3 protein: CASSHPYREGSQPQHF

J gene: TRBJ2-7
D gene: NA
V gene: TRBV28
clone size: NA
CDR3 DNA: TGTGCCAGCAGTTTATCCGCCCGCGAGCAGTACTTC
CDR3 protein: CASSLSAREQYF

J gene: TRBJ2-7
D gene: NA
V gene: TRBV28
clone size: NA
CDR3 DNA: TGTGCCAGCAGTTTTCGATTCTACGAGCAGTACTTC
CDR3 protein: CASSFRFYEQYF